Following are 5 T cell receptor beta chains from one sample sequenced in a study of T and B cells in COVID-19 patients. TRB rearrangements were amplified by multiplex PCR with BIOMED2 TRB-A/B primers. TCRdb analysed the multiplex PCR reads with MiXCR anew, one entry per CDR3 protein. The table has 20,000 to 25,000 distinct CDR3 sequences, under 35% seen once. From blood, about 250-550 ng of genomic DNA served as TRB template. Material for sequencing was blood. These receptors all stem from a human donor who had recovered from COVID-19.

The chain employs TRBV14 and TRBJ2-7, with TRBD1 matching 9 bases. In germline, CDR1 is SGHDN, CDR2 FVKESK. The CDR3 is 16 amino acids. V dropped 3 bases and J dropped 5; count of bases not matched to a gene: 11. CDR3 residues: CASSQGDRAYSDEQYF. The CDR3 bases are TGTGCCAGCAGCCAGGGGGACAGGGCCTACTCTGACGAGCAGTACTTC. Full variable domain (remainder filled in from reference TRBV14 and TRBJ2-7): EAGVTQFPSHSVIEKGQTVTLRCDPISGHDNLYWYRRVMGKEIKFLLHFVKESKQDESGMPNNRFLAERTGGTYSTLKVQPAELEDSGVYFCASSQGDRAYSDEQYFGPGTRLTVT.

This clonotype was observed many times. The V gene is TRBV27, the J gene TRBJ2-1; D might be TRBD1 or TRBD2, each matching 5 bases. V was cut by 5 bases and J by 6 bases, with 17 bases left in between. Germline V gives CDR1 MNHEY, CDR2 SMNVEV (reference sequence). The CDR3 spans 15 residues. In DNA, the CDR3 is TGTGCCAGCAGTCCTTTTGGGGGTTCGGGCAATGAGCAGTTCTTC. Protein product: CASSPFGGSGNEQFF.

This clonotype was seen repeatedly, ten times or more. The chain employs TRBV27 and TRBJ2-5; no clear D gene. The CDR3 spans 11 residues. V lost 6 bases and J lost 4, with 6 bases in between. Germline loops: CDR1 MNHEY, CDR2 SMNVEV (reference sequence). CDR3 nucleotides: TGTGCCAGCAGGGTGGGAGAGACCCAGTACTTC. This encodes CASRVGETQYF.

The chain couples TRBV19 to TRBJ1-1; maybe TRBD1 (6 bases). This CDR3 spans 13 amino acids. Trimming took off 3 bases at V and 8 bases at J, with 13 bases between the two ends. Germline V gene lookup returns CDR1 LNHDA and CDR2 SQIVND (reference sequence). This CDR3 reads CASSMRGQREAFF. The CDR3 DNA sequence: TGTGCCAGTAGTATGCGGGGGCAACGGGAAGCTTTCTTT.

This clonotype was counted a single time. CDR3 DNA: TGTGCCAGCAGTTCGTTAGGGGGCGCGAGCACTGAAGCTTTCTTT. As protein: CASSSLGGASTEAFF. The chain uses TRBV12-3 or TRBV12-4 and TRBJ1-1, with 7 bases that match TRBD1. The V segment lost 4 bases and the J segment 4 bases; nucleotides outside the gene matches: 9. This CDR3 region has 15 residues.